This T cell receptor beta chain was retrieved from a study of beta chain features in type 1 diabetes. Expressed TCRB transcripts were sequenced, since all the RNA that had been isolated was reverse transcribed. Clones were read by immunoSEQ multiplex PCR, and TCRdb kept only the in-frame ones, dropping some. The repertoire holds about 900,000 clones, with 17% as singletons. Germline assignment: CDR1 SGHTA and CDR2 FQGNSA. V was pared by 1 base and J by 6 bases, with 6 bases between. The CDR3 is 13 residues long. This receptor was identified in a woman aged 18 to 35 in good health. J is TRBJ2-2 and V is TRBV7-2; D is unclear. Sample: naive CD4+ T cells from blood. In nucleotides, the CDR3 is TGTGCCAGCAGCTTAGTATCCGCCGGGGAGCTGTTTTTT. Amino acid sequence: CASSLVSAGELFF.